This TCR beta chain was observed in a study of blood T cells in healthy people across ages. The CDR3 length is 14 residues. Germline loops: CDR1 MNHEY, CDR2 SVGAGI. The V and J ends lost 7 bases and 6 bases, in that order; junction bases with no gene match: 9. Primed by a sample-barcoded 5' primer and a J-beta primer mix, a second PCR proceeded for about 7 to 12 cycles. MiXCR was run by TCRdb on the 5' RACE reads, yielding one entry per CDR3 protein. The data hold about 800,000 distinct CDR3 sequences, with 55% to 70% observed a single time. Study observations and caveats: PBMC samples, being unsorted, prevented any conclusive comparison of naive and antigen-experienced cells.

This clonotype showed up just a few times. The target antigen is unknown. The source of this sequence is a man younger than 40 in good health. Sequencing input: blood. The J gene is TRBJ2-1, the V gene TRBV6-5; 7 positions match TRBD2. CDR3 coding DNA: TGTGCCAGCACCGGGCGGGACTATCGCAATGAGCAGTTCTTC. It specifies CASTGRDYRNEQFF.